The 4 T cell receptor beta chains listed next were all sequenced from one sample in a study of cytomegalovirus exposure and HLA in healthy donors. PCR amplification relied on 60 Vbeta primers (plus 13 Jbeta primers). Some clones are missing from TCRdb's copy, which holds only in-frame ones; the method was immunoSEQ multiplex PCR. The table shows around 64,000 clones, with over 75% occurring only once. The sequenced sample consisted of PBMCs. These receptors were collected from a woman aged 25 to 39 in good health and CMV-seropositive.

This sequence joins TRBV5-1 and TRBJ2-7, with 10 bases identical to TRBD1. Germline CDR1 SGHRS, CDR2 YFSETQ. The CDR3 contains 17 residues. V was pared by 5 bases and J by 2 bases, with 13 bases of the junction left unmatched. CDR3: CASRRGQGNRGAYEQYF. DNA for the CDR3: TGCGCCAGCAGGAGGGGACAGGGGAATAGAGGGGCCTACGAGCAGTACTTC.

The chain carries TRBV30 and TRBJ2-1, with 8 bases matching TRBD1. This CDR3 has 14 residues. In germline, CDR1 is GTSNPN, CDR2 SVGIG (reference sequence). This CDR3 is CATNRQGYYNEQFF. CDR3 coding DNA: TGTGCTACTAATAGACAGGGGTACTACAATGAGCAGTTCTTC.

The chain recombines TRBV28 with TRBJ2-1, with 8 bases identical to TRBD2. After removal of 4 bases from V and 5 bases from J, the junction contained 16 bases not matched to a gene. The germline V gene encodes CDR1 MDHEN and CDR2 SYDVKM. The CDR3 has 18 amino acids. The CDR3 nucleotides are TGTGCCAGCAGTTCCCCTCGCGCCCGTAGCGGGACAAACAATGAGCAGTTCTTC. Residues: CASSSPRARSGTNNEQFF.

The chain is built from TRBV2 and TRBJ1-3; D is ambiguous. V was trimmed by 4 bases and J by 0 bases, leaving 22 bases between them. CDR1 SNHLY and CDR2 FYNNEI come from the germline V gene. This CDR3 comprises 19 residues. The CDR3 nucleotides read TGTGCCAGCAGTGGGCCCAGGTCCGTGGCGATCAGCTCTGGAAACACCATATATTTT. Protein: CASSGPRSVAISSGNTIYF. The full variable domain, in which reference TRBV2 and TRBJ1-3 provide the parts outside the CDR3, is EPEVTQTPSHQVTQMGQEVILRCVPISNHLYFYWYRQILGQKVEFLVSFYNNEISEKSEIFDDQFSVERPDGSNFTLKIRSTKLEDSAMYFCASSGPRSVAISSGNTIYFGEGSWLTVV.